This T cell receptor beta chain was obtained from a study of blood T cells in healthy people across ages. The study, taken as a whole, reports: Naive T cell percentage and TCR beta diversity correlated strongly. It was the long-lived donors that had more naive CD4+ cells and higher diversity than aged donors. Measured against age, TCR beta diversity per million T cells decreased in a roughly linear manner.

The V gene's germline CDR1 is MRHNA and CDR2 SNTAGT. This CDR3 contains 15 residues. V dropped 5 bases and J dropped 2 bases, with 13 bases sitting between them. This clonotype was seen only a few times. Its target is not known. Primed by a sample-barcoded 5' primer and a J-beta primer mix, a second PCR proceeded for 7 to 11 cycles. Each cDNA was tagged by a template-switch adaptor containing 12 random nucleotides. TCRdb reprocessed the 5' RACE reads via MiXCR and lists one record per CDR3 protein. The table has 1.2 million to 1.5 million distinct CDR3 sequences, approximately 59% seen once; the top ten hold over 5.5%.

The sequencing input was blood. The sequence was obtained from a man between 18 and 29 years old in good health. The chain employs TRBV6-4 and TRBJ1-5; D call uncertain. CDR3 sequence: CASSRGRGGNQPQHF. The CDR3 nucleotides are TGTGCCAGCAGTCGTGGCCGGGGAGGCAATCAGCCCCAGCATTTT.